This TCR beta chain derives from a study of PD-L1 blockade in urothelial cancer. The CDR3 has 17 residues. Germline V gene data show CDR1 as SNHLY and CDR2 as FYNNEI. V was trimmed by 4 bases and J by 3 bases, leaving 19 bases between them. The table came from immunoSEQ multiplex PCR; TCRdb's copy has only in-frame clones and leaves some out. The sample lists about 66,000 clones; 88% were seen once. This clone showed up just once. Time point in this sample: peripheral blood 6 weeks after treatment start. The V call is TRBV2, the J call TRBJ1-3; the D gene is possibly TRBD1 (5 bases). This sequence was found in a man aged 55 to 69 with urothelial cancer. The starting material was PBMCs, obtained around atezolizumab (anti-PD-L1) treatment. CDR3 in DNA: TGTGCCAGCAGTGTTCGACAGATGGCCCTCGGTGGAAACACCATATATTTT. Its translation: CASSVRQMALGGNTIYF.